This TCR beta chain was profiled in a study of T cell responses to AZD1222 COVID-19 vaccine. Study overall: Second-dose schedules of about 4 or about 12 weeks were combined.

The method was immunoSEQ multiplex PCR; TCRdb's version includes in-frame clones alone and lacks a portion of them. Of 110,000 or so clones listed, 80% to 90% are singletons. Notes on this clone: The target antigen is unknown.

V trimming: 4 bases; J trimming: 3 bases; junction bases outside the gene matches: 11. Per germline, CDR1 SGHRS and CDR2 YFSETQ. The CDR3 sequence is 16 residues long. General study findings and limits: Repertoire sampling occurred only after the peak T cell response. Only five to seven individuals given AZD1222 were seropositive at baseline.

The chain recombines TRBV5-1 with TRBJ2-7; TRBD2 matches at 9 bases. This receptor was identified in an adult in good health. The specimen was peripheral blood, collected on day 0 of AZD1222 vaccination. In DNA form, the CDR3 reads TGCGCCAGCAGCCCCGGAACGGGACTAGCAGTCTACGAGCAGTACTTC. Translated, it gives CASSPGTGLAVYEQYF.